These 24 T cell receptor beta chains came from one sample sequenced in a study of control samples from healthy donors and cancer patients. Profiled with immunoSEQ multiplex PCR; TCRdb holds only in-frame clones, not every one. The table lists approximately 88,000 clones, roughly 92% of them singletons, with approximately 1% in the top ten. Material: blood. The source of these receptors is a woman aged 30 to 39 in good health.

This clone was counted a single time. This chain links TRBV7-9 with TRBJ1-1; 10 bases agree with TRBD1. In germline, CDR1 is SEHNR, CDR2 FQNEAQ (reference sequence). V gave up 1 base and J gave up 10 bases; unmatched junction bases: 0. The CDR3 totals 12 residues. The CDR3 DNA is TGTGCCAGCAGCTTAGGGACAGGGGGAGCTTTCTTT. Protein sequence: CASSLGTGGAFF.

The CDR3 sequence is CASSIGLGADTQYF. For the CDR3, the DNA is TGTGCCAGTAGTATAGGACTAGGGGCAGATACGCAGTATTTT. The chain joins TRBV19 to TRBJ2-3, with D possibly matching TRBD2 (6 bases). The CDR3 is made up of 14 amino acids. V dropped 1 base and J dropped 4 bases, with 9 bases sitting between them. Germline-derived CDR1 and CDR2 are LNHDA and SQIVND (reference sequence).

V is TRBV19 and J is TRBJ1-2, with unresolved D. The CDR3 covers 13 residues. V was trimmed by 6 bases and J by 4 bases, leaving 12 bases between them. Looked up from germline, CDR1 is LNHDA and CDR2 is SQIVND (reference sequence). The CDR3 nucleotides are TGTGCCAGTAGCAAGGACGGCTTCTATGGCTACACCTTC. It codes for CASSKDGFYGYTF.

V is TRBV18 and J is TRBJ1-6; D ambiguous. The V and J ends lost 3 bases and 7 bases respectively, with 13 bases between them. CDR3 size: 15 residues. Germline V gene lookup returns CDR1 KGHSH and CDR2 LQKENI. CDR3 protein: CASSPVGSGNSPLHF. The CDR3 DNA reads TGTGCCAGCTCACCTGTAGGATCGGGGAATTCACCCCTCCACTTT.

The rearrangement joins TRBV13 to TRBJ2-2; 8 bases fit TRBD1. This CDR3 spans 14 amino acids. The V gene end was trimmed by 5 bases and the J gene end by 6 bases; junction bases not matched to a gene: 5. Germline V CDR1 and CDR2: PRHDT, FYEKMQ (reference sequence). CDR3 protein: CASSRRQGPGELFF. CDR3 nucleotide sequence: TGTGCCAGCAGCCGCCGACAGGGGCCCGGGGAGCTGTTTTTT.

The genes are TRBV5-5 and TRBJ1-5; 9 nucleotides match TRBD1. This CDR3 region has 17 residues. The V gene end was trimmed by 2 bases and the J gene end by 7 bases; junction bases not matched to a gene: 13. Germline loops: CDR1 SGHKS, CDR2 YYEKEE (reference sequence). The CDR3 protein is CASSLFHTGGAGQPQHF. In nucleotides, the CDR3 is TGTGCCAGCAGCTTATTTCACACAGGGGGCGCTGGCCAGCCCCAGCATTTT.

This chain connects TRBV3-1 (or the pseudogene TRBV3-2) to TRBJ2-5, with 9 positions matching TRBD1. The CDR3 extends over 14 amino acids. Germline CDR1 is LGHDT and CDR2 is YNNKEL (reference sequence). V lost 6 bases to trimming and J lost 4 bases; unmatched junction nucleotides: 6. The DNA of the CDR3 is TGTGCCAGCAGTGGACAGGGGAAGGGAGAGACCCAGTACTTC. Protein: CASSGQGKGETQYF.

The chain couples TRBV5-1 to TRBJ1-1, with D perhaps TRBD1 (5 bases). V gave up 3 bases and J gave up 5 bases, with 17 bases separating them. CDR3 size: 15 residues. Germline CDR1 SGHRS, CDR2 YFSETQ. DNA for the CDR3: TGCGCCAGCAGCTGGGTTCCGGGGGGAGGGACTGAAGCTTTCTTT. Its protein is CASSWVPGGGTEAFF. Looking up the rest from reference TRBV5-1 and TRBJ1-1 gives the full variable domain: KAGVTQTPRYLIKTRGQQVTLSCSPISGHRSVSWYQQTPGQGLQFLFEYFSETQRNKGNFPGRFSGRQFSNSRSEMNVSTLELGDSALYLCASSWVPGGGTEAFFGQGTRLTVV.

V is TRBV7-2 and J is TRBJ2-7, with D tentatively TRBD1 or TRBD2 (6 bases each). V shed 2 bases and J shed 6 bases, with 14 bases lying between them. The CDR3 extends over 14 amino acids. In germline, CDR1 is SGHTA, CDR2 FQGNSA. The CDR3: CASSLPTRGPEQYF. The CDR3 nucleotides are TGTGCCAGCAGCTTACCCACCCGGGGGCCCGAGCAGTACTTC.

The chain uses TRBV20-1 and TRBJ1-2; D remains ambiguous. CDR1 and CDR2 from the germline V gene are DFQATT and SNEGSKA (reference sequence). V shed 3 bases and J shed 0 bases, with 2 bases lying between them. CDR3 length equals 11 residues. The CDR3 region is CSASTNYGYTF. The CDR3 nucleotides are TGCAGTGCTAGCACTAACTATGGCTACACCTTC.

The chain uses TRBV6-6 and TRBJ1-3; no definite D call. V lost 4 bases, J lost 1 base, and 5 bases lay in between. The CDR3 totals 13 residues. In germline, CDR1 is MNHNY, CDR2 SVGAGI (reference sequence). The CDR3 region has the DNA TGTGCCAGCAGTTTGGGATCTGGAAACACCATATATTTT. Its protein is CASSLGSGNTIYF.

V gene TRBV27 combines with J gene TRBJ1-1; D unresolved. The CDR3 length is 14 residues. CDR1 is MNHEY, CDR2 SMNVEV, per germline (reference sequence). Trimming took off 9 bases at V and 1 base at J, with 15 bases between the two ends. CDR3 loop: CASRYPGGNTEAFF. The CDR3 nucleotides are TGTGCCAGTCGATATCCGGGAGGGAACACTGAAGCTTTCTTT.

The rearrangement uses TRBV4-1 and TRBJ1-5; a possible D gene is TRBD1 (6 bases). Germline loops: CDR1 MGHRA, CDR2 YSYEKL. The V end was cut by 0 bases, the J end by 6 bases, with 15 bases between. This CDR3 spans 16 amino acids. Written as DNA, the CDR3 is TGCGCCAGCAGCCAAGAAGGGAGGGGGGCTGGTCAGCCCCAGCATTTT. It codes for CASSQEGRGAGQPQHF.

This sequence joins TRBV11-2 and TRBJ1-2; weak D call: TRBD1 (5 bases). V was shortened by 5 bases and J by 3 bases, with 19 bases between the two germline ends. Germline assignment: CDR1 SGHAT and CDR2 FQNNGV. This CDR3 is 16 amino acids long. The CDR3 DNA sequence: TGTGCCAGCAGCCAGAACCCCATCGGGACCGACTATGGCTACACCTTC. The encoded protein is CASSQNPIGTDYGYTF.

The CDR3 region has the DNA TGTGCCAGCAGCTTATTCCGCCAGGCGACCTATGGCTACACCTTC. Encoded protein: CASSLFRQATYGYTF. This chain uses TRBV5-6 with TRBJ1-2, with no clear D. Per the germline V gene, CDR1 is SGHDT and CDR2 is YYEEEE. This CDR3 spans 15 amino acids. Deletions cut 2 bases from V and 4 bases from J, with 15 bases between. The full variable domain, its missing parts supplied by reference TRBV5-6 and TRBJ1-2, is DAGVTQSPTHLIKTRGQQVTLRCSPKSGHDTVSWYQQALGQGPQFIFQYYEEEERQRGNFPDRFSGHQFPNYSSELNVNALLLGDSALYLCASSLFRQATYGYTFGSGTRLTVV.

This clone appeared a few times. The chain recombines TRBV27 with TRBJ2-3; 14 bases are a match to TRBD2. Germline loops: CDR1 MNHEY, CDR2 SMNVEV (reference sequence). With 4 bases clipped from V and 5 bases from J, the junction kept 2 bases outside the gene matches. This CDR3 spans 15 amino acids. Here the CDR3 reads CASSSTSGGGDTQYF. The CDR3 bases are TGTGCCAGCAGTTCGACTAGCGGGGGGGGAGATACGCAGTATTTT.

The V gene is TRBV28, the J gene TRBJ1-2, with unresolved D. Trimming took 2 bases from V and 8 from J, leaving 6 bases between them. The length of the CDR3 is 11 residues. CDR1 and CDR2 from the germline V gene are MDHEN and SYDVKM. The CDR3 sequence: CASSLTEGYTF. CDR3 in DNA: TGTGCCAGCAGTTTAACGGAAGGCTACACCTTC.

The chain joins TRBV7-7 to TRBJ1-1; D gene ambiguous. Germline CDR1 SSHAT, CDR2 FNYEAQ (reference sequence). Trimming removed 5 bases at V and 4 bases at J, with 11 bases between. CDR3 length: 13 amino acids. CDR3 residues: CASSQEAGTEAFF. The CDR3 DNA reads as TGTGCCAGCAGCCAGGAGGCGGGCACTGAAGCTTTCTTT.

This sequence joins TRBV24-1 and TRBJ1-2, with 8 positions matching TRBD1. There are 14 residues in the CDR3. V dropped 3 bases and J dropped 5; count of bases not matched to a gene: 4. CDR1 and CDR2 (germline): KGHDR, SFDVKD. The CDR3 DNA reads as TGTGCCACCAGTGATACAGGGGGAGGATATGGCTACACCTTC. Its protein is CATSDTGGGYGYTF.

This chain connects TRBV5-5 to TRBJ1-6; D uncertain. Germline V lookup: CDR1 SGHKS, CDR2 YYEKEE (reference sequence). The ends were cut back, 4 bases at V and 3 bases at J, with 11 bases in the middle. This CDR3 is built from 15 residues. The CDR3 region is CASSPDGGYNSPLHF. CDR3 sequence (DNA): TGTGCCAGCAGCCCGGACGGAGGCTATAATTCACCCCTCCACTTT.

The CDR3 sequence: CASSSRDRGRNEQYF. The CDR3 nucleotides read TGTGCCAGCAGCTCCCGGGACAGGGGAAGGAACGAGCAGTACTTC. The gene calls are TRBV7-9 and TRBJ2-7, with 10 positions matching TRBD1. Losses at the gene ends were 4 bases for V and 5 bases for J; bases not matched to a gene: 8. The germline CDR1 and CDR2 sequences are SEHNR and FQNEAQ (reference sequence). This CDR3 has 15 amino acids.

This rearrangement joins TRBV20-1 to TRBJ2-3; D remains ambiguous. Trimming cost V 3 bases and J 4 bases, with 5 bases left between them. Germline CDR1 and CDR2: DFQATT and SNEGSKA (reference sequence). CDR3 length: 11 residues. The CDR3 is CSASPADTQYF. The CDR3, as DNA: TGCAGTGCTAGCCCCGCAGATACGCAGTATTTT.

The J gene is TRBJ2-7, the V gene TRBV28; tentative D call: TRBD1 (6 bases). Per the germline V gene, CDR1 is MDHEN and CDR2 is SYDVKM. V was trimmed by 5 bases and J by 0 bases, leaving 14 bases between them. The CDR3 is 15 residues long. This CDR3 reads CASSPNRVHSYEQYF. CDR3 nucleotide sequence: TGTGCCAGCAGTCCGAACAGGGTACACTCCTACGAGCAGTACTTC.

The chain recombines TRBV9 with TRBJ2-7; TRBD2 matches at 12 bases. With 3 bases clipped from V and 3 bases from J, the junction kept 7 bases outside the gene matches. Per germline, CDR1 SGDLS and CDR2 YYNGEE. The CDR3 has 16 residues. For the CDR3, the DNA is TGTGCCAGCAGCGCCGGATCTAGCGGGGGGGGCTACGAGCAGTACTTC. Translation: CASSAGSSGGGYEQYF.